These 11 T cell receptor beta chains originate from one sample sequenced in a study of blood T cell repertoires in COVID-19. The assay was immunoSEQ multiplex PCR, and TCRdb's table has in-frame clones only and misses some. In the table there are under 350,000 clones, more than 85% of which are singletons. The sample consisted of peripheral blood. These receptor sequences come from a man aged 65 to 79 with acute or convalescent COVID-19.

This clone was counted only a few times. The genes are TRBV7-2 and TRBJ2-7; 13 nucleotides align to TRBD2. J lost 7 bases, V lost 4 bases, and 10 bases had no gene match. In germline, CDR1 is SGHTA, CDR2 FQGNSA. This CDR3 has 16 residues. CDR3 sequence: CASSSSTSGRPVEQYF. The CDR3 DNA is TGTGCCAGCAGCTCCTCGACTAGCGGGAGGCCGGTAGAGCAGTACTTC.

The CDR3 coding sequence is TGTGCCAGCTTACGACAGGGAGGTCTTGGCTACACCTTC. Translating it yields CASLRQGGLGYTF. This chain links TRBV19 with TRBJ1-2; 7 nucleotides agree with TRBD1. CDR1 is LNHDA and CDR2 is SQIVND in the germline V gene (reference sequence). V was clipped by 9 bases and J by 7 bases; unmatched bases: 11. The length of the CDR3 is 13 residues. Drawing the rest from reference TRBV19 and TRBJ1-2, the complete variable domain is DGGITQSPKYLFRKEGQNVTLSCEQNLNHDAMYWYRQDPGQGLRLIYYSQIVNDFQKGDIAEGYSVSREKKESFPLTVTSAQKNPTAFYLCASLRQGGLGYTFGSGTRLTVV.

The chain carries TRBV9 and TRBJ2-2; 10 positions agree with TRBD2. The CDR3 length is 15 residues. Germline loops: CDR1 SGDLS, CDR2 YYNGEE. The J segment lost 5 bases and the V segment lost 3 bases, leaving 4 bases of the junction unmatched. CDR3 DNA sequence: TGTGCCAGCAGCGGGACGGGACTAGCGACCGGGGAGCTGTTTTTT. As protein: CASSGTGLATGELFF.

This clone came up once. The genes are TRBV6-2 or TRBV6-3 and TRBJ2-7, with D tentatively TRBD2 (5 bases). Trimming took 2 bases from V and 2 from J, leaving 10 bases between them. CDR1 is MNHEY and CDR2 is SVGEGT in the germline V gene. The CDR3 spans 14 residues. The CDR3 sequence is CASSYTEGTYEQYF. CDR3 nucleotide sequence: TGTGCCAGCAGTTACACTGAGGGAACCTACGAGCAGTACTTC.

The V call is TRBV20-1, the J call TRBJ2-3; TRBD1 matches 7 bases. J gave up 6 bases and V 3 bases, and 9 bases lay outside the gene matches. CDR1 DFQATT and CDR2 SNEGSKA come from the germline V gene (reference sequence). The CDR3 sequence is 14 residues long. Here the CDR3 reads CSASRGSQGDTQYF. DNA for the CDR3: TGCAGTGCTAGTCGCGGCTCACAGGGGGATACGCAGTATTTT.

This chain uses TRBV28 with TRBJ1-3, with D perhaps matching TRBD1 (6 bases). The CDR3 contains 14 residues. Germline lookup yields CDR1 MDHEN and CDR2 SYDVKM. Trimming pared 6 bases from V and 2 bases from J, leaving 11 bases between. The CDR3 DNA is TGTGCCAGCAGGGCCGGGACAACTGGAAACACCATATATTTT. The encoded protein is CASRAGTTGNTIYF.

This rearrangement joins TRBV11-2 to TRBJ1-2; 8 nucleotides align to TRBD1. The CDR3 runs to 14 residues. V trimming: 2 bases; J trimming: 6 bases; junction bases outside the gene matches: 5. The germline CDR1 and CDR2 sequences are SGHAT and FQNNGV. The CDR3 sequence is CASSLLTRGHGYTF. In nucleotides, the CDR3 is TGTGCCAGCAGCTTACTAACCAGGGGGCATGGCTACACCTTC.

V usage is TRBV5-1 and J usage is TRBJ2-7, with D perhaps matching TRBD1 (6 bases). This CDR3 contains 14 residues. The V gene lost 0 bases and the J gene lost 3 bases, with 10 bases spanning the gap. Germline loops: CDR1 SGHRS, CDR2 YFSETQ. CDR3 coding DNA: TGCGCCAGCAGCTTGGGTGACAGGAACTACGAGCAGTACTTC. Protein sequence: CASSLGDRNYEQYF.

CDR3 sequence reads: CASSQAGRTLAKNIQYF. The CDR3, as DNA: TGTGCCAGCAGCCAAGCGGGCAGGACACTAGCCAAAAACATTCAGTACTTC. V is TRBV3-1 (or the pseudogene TRBV3-2) and J is TRBJ2-4; a weak D match, TRBD1 (5 bases). Trimming took 1 base from V and 0 from J, leaving 13 bases between them. Germline assignment: CDR1 LGHDT and CDR2 YNNKEL (reference sequence). The CDR3 spans 17 residues.

Note on this clone: Within the sample, other DNA sequences also encode this same CDR3. CDR3 residues: CASSYTTFNQPQHF. The CDR3 bases are TGTGCCAGCAGTTATACAACCTTCAATCAGCCCCAGCATTTT. The chain couples TRBV6-2 or TRBV6-3 to TRBJ1-5; D gene unclear. In germline, CDR1 is MNHEY, CDR2 SVGEGT. The V end was cut by 3 bases, the J end by 3 bases, with 9 bases between. The CDR3 length is 14 residues.

DNA of the CDR3: TGTGCCTGCCTCGGACTCTACGAGCAGTACTTC. Residues: CACLGLYEQYF. V usage is TRBV30 and J usage is TRBJ2-7; D might be TRBD2 (5 bases). Germline values: CDR1 GTSNPN, CDR2 SVGIG (reference sequence). V was shortened by 6 bases and J by 3 bases, with 9 bases between the two germline ends. The CDR3 runs 11 residues. The whole variable domain, filled in from reference TRBV30 and TRBJ2-7, reads SQTIHQWPATLVQPVGSPLSLECTVEGTSNPNLYWYRQAAGRGLQLLFYSVGIGQISSEVPQNLSASRPQDRQFILSSKKLLLSDSGFYLCACLGLYEQYFGPGTRLTVT.